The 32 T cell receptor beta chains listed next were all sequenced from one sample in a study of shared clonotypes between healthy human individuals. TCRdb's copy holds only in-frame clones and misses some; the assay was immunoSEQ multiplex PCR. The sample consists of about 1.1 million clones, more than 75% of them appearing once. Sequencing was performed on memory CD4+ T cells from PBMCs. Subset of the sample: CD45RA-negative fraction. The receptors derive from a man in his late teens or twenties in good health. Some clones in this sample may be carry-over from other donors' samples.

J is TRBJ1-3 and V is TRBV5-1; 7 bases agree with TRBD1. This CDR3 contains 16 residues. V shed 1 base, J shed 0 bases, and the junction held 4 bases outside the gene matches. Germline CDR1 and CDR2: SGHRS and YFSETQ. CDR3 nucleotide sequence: TGCGCCAGCAGCTTGACAGGGGTGAGCTCTGGAAACACCATATATTTT. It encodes CASSLTGVSSGNTIYF.

DNA of the CDR3: TGTGCCAGCTCACCCTCGGCAGGGAACTACGAGCAGTACTTC. It translates to CASSPSAGNYEQYF. The gene calls are TRBV18 and TRBJ2-7; perhaps TRBD1 as D (5 bases). Trimming left V 3 bases short and J 3 bases short, with 12 bases between. This CDR3 region has 14 residues. Germline CDR1 and CDR2: KGHSH and LQKENI.

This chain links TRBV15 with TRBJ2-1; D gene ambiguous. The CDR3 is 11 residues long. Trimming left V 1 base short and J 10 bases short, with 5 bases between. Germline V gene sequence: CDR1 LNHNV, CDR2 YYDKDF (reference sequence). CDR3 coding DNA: TGTGCCACCAGCAGAGGGTGGGAGCAGTTCTTC. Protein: CATSRGWEQFF.

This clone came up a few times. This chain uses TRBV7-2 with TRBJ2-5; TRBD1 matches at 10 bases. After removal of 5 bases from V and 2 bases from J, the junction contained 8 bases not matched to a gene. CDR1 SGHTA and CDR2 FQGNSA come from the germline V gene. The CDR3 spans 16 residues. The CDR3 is CASSPRTGGGQETQYF. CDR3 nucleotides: TGTGCCAGCAGCCCCCGGACAGGGGGAGGTCAAGAGACCCAGTACTTC.

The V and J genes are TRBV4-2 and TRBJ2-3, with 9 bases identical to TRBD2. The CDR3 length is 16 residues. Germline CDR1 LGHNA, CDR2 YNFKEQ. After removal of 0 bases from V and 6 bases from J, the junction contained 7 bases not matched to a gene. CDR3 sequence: CASSQDLAGVGDTQYF. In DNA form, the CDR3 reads TGTGCCAGCAGCCAAGATTTAGCGGGAGTTGGGGATACGCAGTATTTT.

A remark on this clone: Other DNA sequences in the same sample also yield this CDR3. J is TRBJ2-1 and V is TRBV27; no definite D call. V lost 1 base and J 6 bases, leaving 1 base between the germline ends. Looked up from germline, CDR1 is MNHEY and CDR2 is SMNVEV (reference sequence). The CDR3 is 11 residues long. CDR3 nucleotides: TGTGCCAGCAGTTTATTCAATGAGCAGTTCTTC. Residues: CASSLFNEQFF.

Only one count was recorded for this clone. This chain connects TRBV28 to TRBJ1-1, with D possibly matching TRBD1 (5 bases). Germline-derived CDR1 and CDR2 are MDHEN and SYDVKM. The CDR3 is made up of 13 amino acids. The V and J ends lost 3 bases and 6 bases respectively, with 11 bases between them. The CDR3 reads CASSLIWGSEAFF. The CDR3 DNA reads TGTGCCAGCAGTTTGATTTGGGGCTCTGAAGCTTTCTTT.

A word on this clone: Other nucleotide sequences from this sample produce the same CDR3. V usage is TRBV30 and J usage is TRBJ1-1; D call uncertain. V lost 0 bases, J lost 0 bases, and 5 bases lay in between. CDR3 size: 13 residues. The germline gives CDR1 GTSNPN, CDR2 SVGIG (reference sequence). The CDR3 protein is CAWSVGLNTEAFF. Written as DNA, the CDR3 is TGTGCCTGGAGTGTGGGTCTGAACACTGAAGCTTTCTTT.

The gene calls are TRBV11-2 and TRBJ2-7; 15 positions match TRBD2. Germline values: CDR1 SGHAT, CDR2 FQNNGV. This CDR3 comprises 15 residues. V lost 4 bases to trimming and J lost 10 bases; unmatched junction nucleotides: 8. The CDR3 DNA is TGTGCCAGCAGCTCTTCCGGGACTAGCGGGAGGATCCAGTACTTC. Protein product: CASSSSGTSGRIQYF.

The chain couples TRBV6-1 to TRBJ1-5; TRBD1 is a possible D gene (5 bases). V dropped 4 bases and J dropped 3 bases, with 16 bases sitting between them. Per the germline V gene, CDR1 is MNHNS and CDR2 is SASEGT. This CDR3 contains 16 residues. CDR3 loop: CASSARSGAFNQPQHF. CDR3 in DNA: TGTGCCAGCAGTGCCCGCTCCGGGGCCTTCAATCAGCCCCAGCATTTT.

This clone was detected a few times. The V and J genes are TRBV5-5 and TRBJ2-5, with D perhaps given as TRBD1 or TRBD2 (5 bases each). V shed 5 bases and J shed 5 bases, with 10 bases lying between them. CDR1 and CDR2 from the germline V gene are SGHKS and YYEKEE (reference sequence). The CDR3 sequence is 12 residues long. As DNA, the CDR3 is TGTGCCAGCAGTCGGGACGTCGAGACCCAGTACTTC. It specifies CASSRDVETQYF.

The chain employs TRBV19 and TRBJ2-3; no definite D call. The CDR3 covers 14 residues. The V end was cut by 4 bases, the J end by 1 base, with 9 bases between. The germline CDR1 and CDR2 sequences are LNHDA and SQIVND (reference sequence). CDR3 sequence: CASSKGVGTDTQYF. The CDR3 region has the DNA TGTGCCAGTAGTAAGGGTGTCGGCACAGATACGCAGTATTTT.

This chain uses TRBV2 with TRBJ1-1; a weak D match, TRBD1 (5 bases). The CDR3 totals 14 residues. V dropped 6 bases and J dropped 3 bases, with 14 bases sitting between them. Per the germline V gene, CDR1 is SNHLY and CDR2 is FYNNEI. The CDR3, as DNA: TGTGCCAGCAGCGCCGGGGCCGCCGACACTGAAGCTTTCTTT. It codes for CASSAGAADTEAFF.

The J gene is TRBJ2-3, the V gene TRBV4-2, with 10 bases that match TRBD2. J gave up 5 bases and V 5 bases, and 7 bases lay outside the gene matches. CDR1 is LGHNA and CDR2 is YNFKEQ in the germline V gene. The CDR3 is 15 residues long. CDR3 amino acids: CASSSRGLARDTQYF. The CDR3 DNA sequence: TGTGCCAGCAGCTCTCGGGGACTAGCGCGAGATACGCAGTATTTT.

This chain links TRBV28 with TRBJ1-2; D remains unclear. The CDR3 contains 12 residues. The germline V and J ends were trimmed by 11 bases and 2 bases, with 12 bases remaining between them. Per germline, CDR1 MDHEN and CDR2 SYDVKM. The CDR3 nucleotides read TGTGCCGCATGGGAGCCGAACTATGGCTACACCTTC. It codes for CAAWEPNYGYTF.

CDR3 loop: CASSLAPKGGNTIYF. CDR3 nucleotide sequence: TGCGCCAGCAGCTTGGCCCCGAAGGGTGGAAACACCATATATTTT. The chain combines TRBV5-1 with TRBJ1-3, with no clear D. Germline V gene data show CDR1 as SGHRS and CDR2 as YFSETQ. There are 15 residues in the CDR3. The V end was cut by 0 bases, the J end by 3 bases, with 10 bases between.

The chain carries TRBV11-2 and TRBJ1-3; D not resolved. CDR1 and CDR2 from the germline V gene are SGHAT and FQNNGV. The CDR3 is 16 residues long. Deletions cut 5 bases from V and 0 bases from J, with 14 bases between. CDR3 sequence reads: CASSQRSQSSGNTIYF. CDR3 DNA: TGTGCCAGCAGCCAGAGGTCTCAGAGCTCTGGAAACACCATATATTTT.

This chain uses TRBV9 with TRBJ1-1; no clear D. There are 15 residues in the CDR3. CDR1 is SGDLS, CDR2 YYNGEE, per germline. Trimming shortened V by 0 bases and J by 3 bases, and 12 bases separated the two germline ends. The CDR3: CASSVDARRDTEAFF. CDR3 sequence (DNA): TGTGCCAGCAGCGTAGACGCTCGGCGGGACACTGAAGCTTTCTTT.

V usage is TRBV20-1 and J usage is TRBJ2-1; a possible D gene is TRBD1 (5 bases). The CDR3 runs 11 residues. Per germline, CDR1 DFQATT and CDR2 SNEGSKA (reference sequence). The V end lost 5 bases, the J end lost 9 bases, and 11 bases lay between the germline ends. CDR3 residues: CSAPGPLEQFF. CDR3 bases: TGCAGTGCTCCAGGGCCTCTTGAGCAGTTCTTC.

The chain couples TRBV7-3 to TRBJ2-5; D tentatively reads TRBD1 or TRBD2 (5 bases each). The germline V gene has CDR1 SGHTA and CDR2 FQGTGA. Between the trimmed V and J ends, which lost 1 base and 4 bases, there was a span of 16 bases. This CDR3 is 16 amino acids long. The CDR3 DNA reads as TGTGCCAGCAGCTTAAGGGGCCCTCCAGAGGGAGAGACCCAGTACTTC. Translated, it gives CASSLRGPPEGETQYF.

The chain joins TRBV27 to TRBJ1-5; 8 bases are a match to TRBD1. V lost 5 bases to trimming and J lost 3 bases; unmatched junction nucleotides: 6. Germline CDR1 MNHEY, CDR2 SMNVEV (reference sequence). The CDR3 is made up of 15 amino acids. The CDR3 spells CASSGRTGNNQPQHF. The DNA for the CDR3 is TGTGCCAGCAGTGGACGGACAGGGAACAATCAGCCCCAGCATTTT.

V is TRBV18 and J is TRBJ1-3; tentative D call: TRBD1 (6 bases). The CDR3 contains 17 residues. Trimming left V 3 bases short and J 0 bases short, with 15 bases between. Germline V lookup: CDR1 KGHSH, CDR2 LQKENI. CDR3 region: CASSPLPPDSSGNTIYF. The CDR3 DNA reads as TGTGCCAGCTCACCCTTACCACCGGACAGCTCTGGAAACACCATATATTTT.

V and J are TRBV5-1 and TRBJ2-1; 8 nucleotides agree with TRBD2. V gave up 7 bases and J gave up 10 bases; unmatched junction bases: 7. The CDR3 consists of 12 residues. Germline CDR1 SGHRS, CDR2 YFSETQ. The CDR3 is CASSGGGWEQFF. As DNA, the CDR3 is TGCGCCAGCTCCGGGGGGGGCTGGGAGCAGTTCTTC.

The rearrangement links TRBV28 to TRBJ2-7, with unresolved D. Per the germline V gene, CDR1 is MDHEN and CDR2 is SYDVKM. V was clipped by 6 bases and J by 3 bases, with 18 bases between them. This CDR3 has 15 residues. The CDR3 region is CASRLDLNKIYEQYF. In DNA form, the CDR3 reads TGTGCCAGCAGGCTGGACCTAAATAAGATCTACGAGCAGTACTTC.

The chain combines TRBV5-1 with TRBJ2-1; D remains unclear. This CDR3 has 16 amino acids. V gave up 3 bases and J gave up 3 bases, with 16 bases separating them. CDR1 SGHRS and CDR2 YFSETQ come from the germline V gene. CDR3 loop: CASSYTEPYNYNEQFF. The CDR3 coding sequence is TGCGCCAGCAGCTATACAGAGCCTTACAACTACAATGAGCAGTTCTTC.

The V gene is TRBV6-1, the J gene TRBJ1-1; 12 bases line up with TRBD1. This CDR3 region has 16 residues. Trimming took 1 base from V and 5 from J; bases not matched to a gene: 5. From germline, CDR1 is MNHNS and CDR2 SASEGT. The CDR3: CASSEGDRGHRTEAFF. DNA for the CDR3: TGTGCCAGCAGTGAAGGGGACAGGGGGCATAGAACTGAAGCTTTCTTT.

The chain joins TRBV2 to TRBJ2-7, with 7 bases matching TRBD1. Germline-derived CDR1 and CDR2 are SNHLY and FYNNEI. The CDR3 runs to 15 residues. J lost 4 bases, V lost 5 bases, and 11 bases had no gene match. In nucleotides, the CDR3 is TGTGCCAGCAGTCAAAACAGGGGAGCGGTTTACGAGCAGTACTTC. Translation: CASSQNRGAVYEQYF. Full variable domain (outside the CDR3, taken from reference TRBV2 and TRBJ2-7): EPEVTQTPSHQVTQMGQEVILRCVPISNHLYFYWYRQILGQKVEFLVSFYNNEISEKSEIFDDQFSVERPDGSNFTLKIRSTKLEDSAMYFCASSQNRGAVYEQYFGPGTRLTVT.

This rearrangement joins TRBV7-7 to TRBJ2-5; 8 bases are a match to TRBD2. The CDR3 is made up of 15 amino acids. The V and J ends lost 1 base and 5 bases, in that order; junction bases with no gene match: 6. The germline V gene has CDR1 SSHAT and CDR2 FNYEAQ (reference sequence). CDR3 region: CASSLVGTREETQYF. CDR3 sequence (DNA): TGTGCCAGCAGCTTAGTAGGGACTAGAGAGGAGACCCAGTACTTC.

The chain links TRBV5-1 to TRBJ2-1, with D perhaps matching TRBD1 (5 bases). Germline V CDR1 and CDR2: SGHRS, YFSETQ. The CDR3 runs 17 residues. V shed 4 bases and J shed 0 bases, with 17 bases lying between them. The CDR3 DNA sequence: TGCGCCAGCAGCACACCTGGCGACAGAGGCTCCTACAATGAGCAGTTCTTC. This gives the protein CASSTPGDRGSYNEQFF.

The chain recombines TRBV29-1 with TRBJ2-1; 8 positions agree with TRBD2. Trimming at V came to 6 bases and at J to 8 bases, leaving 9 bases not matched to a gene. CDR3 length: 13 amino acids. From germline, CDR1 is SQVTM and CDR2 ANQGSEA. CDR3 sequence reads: CSVARGLVYEQFF. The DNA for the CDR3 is TGCAGCGTAGCGAGGGGACTAGTCTATGAGCAGTTCTTC.

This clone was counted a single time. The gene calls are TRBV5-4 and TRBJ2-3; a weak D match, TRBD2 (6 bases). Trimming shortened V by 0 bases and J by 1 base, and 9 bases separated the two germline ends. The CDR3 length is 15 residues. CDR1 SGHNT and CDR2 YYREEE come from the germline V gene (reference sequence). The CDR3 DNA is TGTGCCAGCAGCTTGGCGGGAGTGGGCACAGATACGCAGTATTTT. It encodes CASSLAGVGTDTQYF. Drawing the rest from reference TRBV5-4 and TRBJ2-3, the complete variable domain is ETGVTQSPTHLIKTRGQQVTLRCSSQSGHNTVSWYQQALGQGPQFIFQYYREEENGRGNFPPRFSGLQFPNYSSELNVNALELDDSALYLCASSLAGVGTDTQYFGPGTRLTVL.

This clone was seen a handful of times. CDR3 in DNA: TGTGCCAGCAGCGTATCCCACCAGGGTACTGAAGCTTTCTTT. Its translation is CASSVSHQGTEAFF. The chain combines TRBV9 with TRBJ1-1, with a weak D call TRBD1 (5 bases). Deletions cut 1 base from V and 5 bases from J, with 12 bases between. This CDR3 is 14 amino acids long. Germline lookup yields CDR1 SGDLS and CDR2 YYNGEE.